The present entry profiles one T cell receptor beta chain with its context. The sample originates from a study of blood T cell repertoires in COVID-19. Study in general: T cells, B-cell-depleted T cells, or PBMCs provided the cDNA or gDNA that served as material.

Clones were read by immunoSEQ multiplex PCR, and TCRdb kept only the in-frame ones, dropping some. This table has under 250,000 clones, 83% appearing once. V was clipped by 6 bases and J by 1 base, with 12 bases between them. The CDR3 consists of 14 residues. Per the germline V gene, CDR1 is MNHEY and CDR2 is SVGEGT. This sequence originates from a woman aged 45-65 years who had been exposed to COVID-19. Sequencing input: PBMCs or T cells enriched from blood (not recorded which). V is TRBV6-2 or TRBV6-3 and J is TRBJ1-1; tentatively, D is TRBD1 (5 bases). Here the CDR3 DNA reads TGTGCCAGCAGCCGTGGACAACAGAACACTGAAGCTTTCTTT. It encodes CASSRGQQNTEAFF.